The 30 T cell receptor beta chains reported below all come from one sample, sequenced in a study of blood T cells in healthy people across ages. Using a J-beta primer mix together with a sample-barcoded 5' primer, a second PCR was run for roughly 6 to 12 cycles. TCRdb called the 5' RACE reads again in MiXCR, with one record for every CDR3 protein. This table has 550,000 to 700,000 distinct CDR3 sequences, roughly a quarter appearing once. Sample: blood. The receptors were sampled from a woman between 70 and 85 years old in good health.

As for this clonotype: At one end the junction does not follow the germline gene, possibly because of a read error. The CDR3 DNA is TGTGCCATCAACGGGGGGGCCGGAGATGCGCAGTATTTT. It translates to CAINGGAGDAQYF. The rearrangement joins TRBV10-3 to TRBJ2-3; 8 bases align to TRBD2. The germline V gene has CDR1 ENHRY and CDR2 SYGVKD. This CDR3 comprises 13 residues.

In this sample, this clonotype turned up many times. The V gene is TRBV18, the J gene TRBJ2-5; D is undetermined. The germline V gene encodes CDR1 KGHSH and CDR2 LQKENI. Deletions cut 8 bases from V and 2 bases from J, with 6 bases between. CDR3 length: 11 amino acids. As DNA, the CDR3 is TGTGCCAGCAGCGCACAAGAGACCCAGTACTTC. Residues: CASSAQETQYF. The entire variable domain, with the rest obtained from reference TRBV18 and TRBJ2-5, is as follows: NAGVMQNPRHLVRRRGQEARLRCSPMKGHSHVYWYRQLPEEGLKFMVYLQKENIIDESGMPKERFSAEFPKEGPSILRIQQVVRGDSAAYFCASSAQETQYFGPGTRLLVL.

The chain couples TRBV7-6 to TRBJ1-6; D gene unclear. CDR1 is SGHVS, CDR2 FNYEAQ, per germline. This CDR3 spans 14 amino acids. Trimming removed 0 bases at V and 8 bases at J, with 8 bases between. The CDR3 sequence: CASSLAGSDSPLHF. As DNA, the CDR3 is TGTGCCAGCAGCTTAGCGGGGTCGGATTCACCCCTCCACTTT.

This clonotype appeared a few times. V is TRBV6-2 or TRBV6-3 and J is TRBJ1-1; TRBD1 matches 8 bases. The germline V gene encodes CDR1 MNHEY and CDR2 SVGEGT. CDR3 length equals 16 residues. The ends lost 6 bases at V and 0 bases at J; junction bases unmatched: 9. The DNA of the CDR3 is TGTGCCAGCAGACCGGGACAGGCTCGCATGAACACTGAAGCTTTCTTT. It encodes CASRPGQARMNTEAFF.

V and J are TRBV2 and TRBJ1-6; D remains unclear. The germline CDR1 and CDR2 sequences are SNHLY and FYNNEI. The CDR3 has 12 residues. V was clipped by 3 bases and J by 6 bases, with 3 bases between them. The CDR3 protein is CASSDFNSPLHF. CDR3 bases: TGTGCCAGCAGTGATTTTAATTCACCCCTCCACTTT.

The chain employs TRBV27 and TRBJ1-1, with D hard to call. The CDR3 extends over 11 amino acids. Germline-derived CDR1 and CDR2 are MNHEY and SMNVEV (reference sequence). The ends were cut back, 6 bases at V and 5 bases at J, with 7 bases in the middle. CDR3 bases: TGTGCCAGCAGATCCTTGACTGAAGCTTTCTTT. This translates into CASRSLTEAFF.

The chain couples TRBV18 to TRBJ1-4; unclear D gene. The V end lost 2 bases, the J end lost 7 bases, and 8 bases lay between the germline ends. This CDR3 spans 13 amino acids. Looked up from germline, CDR1 is KGHSH and CDR2 is LQKENI. The CDR3 DNA reads as TGTGCCAGCTCACCAGGGTTGACTGAAAAACTGTTTTTT. It specifies CASSPGLTEKLFF.

This clonotype was detected only a few times. This rearrangement joins TRBV7-9 to TRBJ1-2; 9 bases align to TRBD1. CDR1 and CDR2 (germline): SEHNR, FQNEAQ (reference sequence). The trim removed 7 bases at V and 8 bases at J, leaving 14 bases unmatched. The CDR3 sequence is 15 residues long. The CDR3 reads CASTLGDRVYRGYTF. DNA of the CDR3: TGTGCCAGCACCTTGGGGGACAGGGTATACCGAGGCTACACCTTC.

V and J are TRBV6-5 and TRBJ1-1; D remains ambiguous. The CDR3 has 17 residues. The V end lost 0 bases, the J end lost 0 bases, and 14 bases lay between the germline ends. The germline V gene encodes CDR1 MNHEY and CDR2 SVGAGI. The CDR3 protein is CASSYSGRRSVNTEAFF. The CDR3 nucleotides are TGTGCCAGCAGTTACTCGGGCAGGAGGTCGGTGAACACTGAAGCTTTCTTT.

The CDR3 DNA reads TGCGCCAGCAGCTACGGACAGGTAATCCCCAATGAGCAGTTCTTC. Protein sequence: CASSYGQVIPNEQFF. V and J are TRBV5-1 and TRBJ2-1, with 7 bases lining up with TRBD1. The junction had 9 bases not matched to a gene; V was cut back by 3 bases and J by 6 bases. This CDR3 has 15 amino acids. Germline CDR1 and CDR2: SGHRS and YFSETQ.

This clonotype has just a few counts. The germline gene is not matched at one end of the junction; a read error may be the cause. The chain carries TRBV5-1 and TRBJ2-3, with D unclear. Germline V gene data show CDR1 as SGHRS and CDR2 as YFSETQ. CDR3 length equals 15 residues. The CDR3 nucleotides are TGCGCCAGCAGTTTGGGTCTCTTTTTCGGGGATACGCAGTATTTT. Translation: CASSLGLFFGDTQYF.

This clonotype appeared a few times. The chain employs TRBV25-1 and TRBJ2-5; TRBD1 matches at 8 bases. Germline CDR1 reads MGHDK; CDR2 reads SYGVNS. The CDR3 is made up of 16 amino acids. Losses at the gene ends were 0 bases for V and 2 bases for J; bases not matched to a gene: 5. The CDR3 sequence is CASSEYTGTGQETQYF. The CDR3, as DNA: TGTGCCAGCAGTGAATACACCGGGACAGGTCAAGAGACCCAGTACTTC.

This clonotype was found a few times. This rearrangement joins TRBV11-3 to TRBJ2-5; TRBD2 matches 9 bases. The J call may be wrong; the DNA end is better matched by TRBJ2-1. Germline V lookup: CDR1 SGHNT, CDR2 YENEEA. CDR3 size: 15 residues. CDR3 region: CASSPPGARGGEQFF. DNA for the CDR3: TGTGCCAGCAGCCCTCCCGGGGCGCGGGGGGGTGAGCAGTTCTTC.

V and J are TRBV9 and TRBJ1-3, with 11 bases that match TRBD1. Germline CDR1 SGDLS, CDR2 YYNGEE. The ends lost 2 bases at V and 3 bases at J; junction bases unmatched: 7. CDR3 length: 17 amino acids. DNA of the CDR3: TGTGCCAGCAGCGTGACCGGACAGGGGGCGCGTGGAAACACCATATATTTT. This codes for CASSVTGQGARGNTIYF.

In this sample, this clonotype turned up a few times. Compared with germline, one end of the junction differs, possibly owing to a read error. The V gene is TRBV2, the J gene TRBJ2-5, with TRBD1 as a possible D gene (6 bases). The closer fit of TRBJ2-7 to the DNA end suggests the J call may be wrong. Germline-derived CDR1 and CDR2 are SNHLY and FYNNEI. This CDR3 is built from 14 residues. Here the CDR3 reads CASSEGGHSHEQYF. DNA of the CDR3: TGTGCCAGCAGTGAAGGGGGGCACTCCCACGAGCAGTACTTC.

This clonotype turned up a few times. The genes are TRBV27 and TRBJ1-2; possibly TRBD1 for D (5 bases). Deletions cut 3 bases from V and 7 bases from J, with 27 bases between. Germline CDR1 is MNHEY and CDR2 is SMNVEV (reference sequence). The CDR3 is 18 residues long. In DNA form, the CDR3 reads TGTGCCAGCAGTTTGGGGACCCCCGGGACCCATTTAATGGGTGGCTACACCTTC. Amino acids: CASSLGTPGTHLMGGYTF.

The chain combines TRBV27 with TRBJ2-5, with 7 bases lining up with TRBD1. Germline V CDR1 and CDR2: MNHEY, SMNVEV (reference sequence). The CDR3 sequence is 15 residues long. J lost 2 bases, V lost 2 bases, and 5 bases had no gene match. The CDR3 nucleotides are TGTGCCAGCAGTTTAAAGGGACAGCTACAAGAGACCCAGTACTTC. This encodes CASSLKGQLQETQYF.

The chain uses TRBV29-1 and TRBJ2-5; D is possibly TRBD1 (6 bases). Trimming took 7 bases from V and 5 from J, leaving 17 bases between them. This CDR3 comprises 13 residues. The germline CDR1 and CDR2 sequences are SQVTM and ANQGSEA. CDR3 residues: CSAQPPGVETQYF. CDR3 nucleotides: TGCAGCGCGCAACCGCCAGGGGTGGAGACCCAGTACTTC.

In its sample, this clonotype was seen many times. The chain recombines TRBV6-2 or TRBV6-3 with TRBJ2-5, with D unresolved. The CDR3 length is 14 residues. Trimming took off 2 bases at V and 0 bases at J, with 7 bases between the two ends. Germline V CDR1 and CDR2: MNHEY, SVGEGT. The DNA of the CDR3 is TGTGCCAGCAGTTACCTGACCAACCAAGAGACCCAGTACTTC. The encoded protein is CASSYLTNQETQYF.

This clonotype occurred a few times. This chain links TRBV12-3 or TRBV12-4 with TRBJ2-1; a possible D gene is TRBD2 (6 bases). The CDR3 runs 17 residues. Trimming cost V 5 bases and J 10 bases, with 27 bases left between them. In DNA form, the CDR3 reads TGTGCCAGCAGTCCTCGGGGACCCGTCATGGGGGGAAGAGAGCAGTTCTTC. Protein sequence: CASSPRGPVMGGREQFF.

This chain links TRBV7-9 with TRBJ2-3; tentative D call: TRBD2 (5 bases). Germline V CDR1 and CDR2: SEHNR, FQNEAQ (reference sequence). The CDR3 consists of 15 residues. The ends were cut back, 2 bases at V and 7 bases at J, with 16 bases in the middle. Here the CDR3 DNA reads TGTGCCAGCAGCTTACACGGGGATCGTGGTAATACGCAGTATTTT. Translation gives CASSLHGDRGNTQYF.

This clonotype was counted ten times or more. The V and J genes are TRBV20-1 and TRBJ1-2; a possible D gene is TRBD1 (5 bases). Trimming pared 3 bases from V and 7 bases from J, leaving 12 bases between. From germline, CDR1 is DFQATT and CDR2 SNEGSKA (reference sequence). CDR3 size: 12 residues. CDR3 DNA: TGCAGTGCTAGCAGGGTTCCGGGTGGCTACACCTTC. Translating it yields CSASRVPGGYTF.

This clonotype has at least ten counts. The V call is TRBV5-1, the J call TRBJ2-5; 12 bases line up with TRBD2. The CDR3 contains 15 residues. Trimming cost V 0 bases and J 4 bases; bases outside gene matches: 1. CDR1 is SGHRS and CDR2 is YFSETQ in the germline V gene. The CDR3: CASSLETSGGETQYF. In DNA form, the CDR3 reads TGCGCCAGCAGCTTGGAGACTAGCGGGGGAGAGACCCAGTACTTC. Looking up the rest from reference TRBV5-1 and TRBJ2-5 gives the full variable domain: KAGVTQTPRYLIKTRGQQVTLSCSPISGHRSVSWYQQTPGQGLQFLFEYFSETQRNKGNFPGRFSGRQFSNSRSEMNVSTLELGDSALYLCASSLETSGGETQYFGPGTRLLVL.

This clonotype has a handful of counts. The V gene is TRBV6-1, the J gene TRBJ2-5, with D perhaps given as TRBD1 or TRBD2 (5 bases each). The tail of the sequence fits TRBJ2-7 better, so the J call may be wrong. Germline V gene data show CDR1 as MNHNS and CDR2 as SASEGT. The CDR3 runs 17 residues. CDR3 in DNA: TGTGCCAGCAGTCCCCGGCCAGGACTGACAGCCTTCTACGAGCAGTACTTC. This gives the protein CASSPRPGLTAFYEQYF.

V is TRBV12-3 or TRBV12-4 and J is TRBJ1-1; D call uncertain. V was pared by 4 bases and J by 7 bases, with 13 bases between. The CDR3 contains 13 residues. In DNA form, the CDR3 reads TGTGCCAGCAGTTACGGGCACTTATTTGAAGCTTTCTTT. Protein sequence: CASSYGHLFEAFF.

A few counts support this clonotype. This chain connects TRBV9 to TRBJ1-1; tentatively, D is TRBD1 (6 bases). The V gene's germline CDR1 is SGDLS and CDR2 YYNGEE. CDR3 length: 14 residues. V was shortened by 5 bases and J by 6 bases, with 17 bases between the two germline ends. CDR3 sequence reads: CASSHGGPGAEAFF. The DNA for the CDR3 is TGTGCCAGCAGTCACGGGGGCCCCGGGGCTGAAGCTTTCTTT.

The chain couples TRBV20-1 to TRBJ1-4; maybe TRBD1 (6 bases). V was cut by 2 bases and J by 7 bases, with 17 bases left in between. Germline CDR1 is DFQATT and CDR2 is SNEGSKA (reference sequence). CDR3 length equals 15 residues. The CDR3 DNA reads as TGCAGTGCTAGACCCGAGGGGGGATTAGGTGAAAAACTGTTTTTT. Translation: CSARPEGGLGEKLFF.

This clonotype was seen a few times. Germline is not matched at one junction end, which may reflect a read error. The J gene is TRBJ2-4, the V gene TRBV7-9; D call uncertain. The CDR3 has 12 residues. Germline CDR1 SEHNR, CDR2 FQNEAQ (reference sequence). The CDR3 DNA reads as TGTGCCAGCAGCTTAGGCTTCGCGGTTGGGGACTTC. It translates to CASSLGFAVGDF.

This rearrangement joins TRBV30 to TRBJ2-5; the D gene is possibly TRBD1 (5 bases). The CDR3 has 15 residues. CDR1 is GTSNPN, CDR2 SVGIG, per germline (reference sequence). Trimming removed 0 bases at V and 4 bases at J, with 15 bases between. CDR3 amino acids: CAWSVRLGQAETQYF. CDR3 bases: TGTGCCTGGAGTGTACGGTTAGGACAAGCAGAGACCCAGTACTTC. The whole variable domain, remainder taken from reference TRBV30 and TRBJ2-5, is SQTIHQWPATLVQPVGSPLSLECTVEGTSNPNLYWYRQAAGRGLQLLFYSVGIGQISSEVPQNLSASRPQDRQFILSSKKLLLSDSGFYLCAWSVRLGQAETQYFGPGTRLLVL.

The CDR3 DNA follows: TGTGCCAGCAGTAAAGGGGGAAATAATGAAAAACTGTTTTTT. It is translated as CASSKGGNNEKLFF. The chain has TRBV6-6 and TRBJ1-4; D perhaps matches TRBD1 (6 bases). The CDR3 loop spans 14 amino acids. CDR1 and CDR2 (germline): MNHNY, SVGAGI (reference sequence). Trimming took 5 bases from V and 4 from J, leaving 11 bases between them.